This entry lists 32 T cell receptor beta chains sequenced from one sample in a study of CXCR3-negative and CXCR3-positive naive CD8 T cells. Regarding the study as a whole: Naive cells with CXCR3 showed TRB CDR3s that were more hydrophobic than those in CXCR3-negative naive cells.

Libraries of TRB cDNA were made by 5' RACE and carried UMIs. TCRdb reworked the 5' RACE reads into one entry per CDR3 protein, no DNA. The listing records about 130,000 distinct CDR3 sequences. These TCRs' antigens remain unknown. The sequencing sample was made of naive CXCR3+ CD8+ T cells from blood. Sample subset: CD45RO-CCR7+CD27+CD95- naive CD8+ T cells expressing CXCR3 (TNR3+). Every receptor here comes from a human donor in good health. Some clones in this sample may be carry-over from other donors' samples.

The J gene is TRBJ2-2, the V gene TRBV7-8; TCRdb designates TRBD2, a call that cannot be tested without DNA. Germline V lookup: CDR1 SGHVS, CDR2 FQNEAQ. This CDR3 contains 15 residues. The CDR3 loop is CASSLRGGVTGELFF. The whole variable domain, remainder taken from reference TRBV7-8 and TRBJ2-2, is GAGVSQSPRYKVAKRGQDVALRCDPISGHVSLFWYQQALGQGPEFLTYFQNEAQLDKSGLPSDRFFAERPEGSVSTLKIQRTQQEDSAVYLCASSLRGGVTGELFFGEGSRLTVL.

The genes are TRBV7-6 and TRBJ1-5; the TCRdb D gene call, TRBD1, has no DNA to confirm it. Germline CDR1 SGHVS, CDR2 FNYEAQ. This CDR3 is 15 amino acids long. The CDR3 is CASSLGQGDDQPQHF.

The V gene is TRBV5-4, the J gene TRBJ2-6; without DNA, the TCRdb call of TRBD1 cannot be checked. Germline assignment: CDR1 SGHNT and CDR2 YYREEE (reference sequence). This CDR3 has 16 residues. CDR3 residues: CASSQDRHSGANVLTF.

The chain joins TRBV20-1 to TRBJ1-1; TCRdb picks TRBD1, but there is no DNA to check that call. The CDR3 loop spans 13 amino acids. The germline V gene has CDR1 DFQATT and CDR2 SNEGSKA (reference sequence). The CDR3 region is CGAVDSLNTEAFF.

V and J are TRBV10-3 and TRBJ1-1; TCRdb outputs TRBD1, but without DNA this stays unchecked. Germline CDR1 and CDR2: ENHRY and SYGVKD. This CDR3 is built from 13 residues. The CDR3 protein is CAISVGRNTEAFF.

The V gene is TRBV3-1, the J gene TRBJ2-2. This CDR3 is built from 13 residues. Germline CDR1 reads LGHDT; CDR2 reads YNNKEL (reference sequence). CDR3 in amino acids: CASSQPNTGELFF.

The V call is TRBV24-1, the J call TRBJ2-1; TCRdb returns TRBD1, unconfirmable since there is no DNA. The CDR3 sequence is 12 residues long. Germline V gene data show CDR1 as KGHDR and CDR2 as SFDVKD. CDR3 in amino acids: CATSAQGGEQFF.

The gene calls are TRBV2 and TRBJ2-5; the TCRdb call, TRBD1, lacks DNA for checking. There are 16 residues in the CDR3. CDR1 and CDR2 (germline): SNHLY, FYNNEI. The CDR3 sequence: CASSEAGGITGETQYF.

J is TRBJ2-7 and V is TRBV14; TCRdb returns TRBD1, unconfirmable since there is no DNA. The CDR3 is 14 residues long. Germline loops: CDR1 SGHDN, CDR2 FVKESK. The CDR3 spells CASSHQGVDYEQYF. Looking up the rest from reference TRBV14 and TRBJ2-7 gives the full variable domain: EAGVTQFPSHSVIEKGQTVTLRCDPISGHDNLYWYRRVMGKEIKFLLHFVKESKQDESGMPNNRFLAERTGGTYSTLKVQPAELEDSGVYFCASSHQGVDYEQYFGPGTRLTVT.

V and J are TRBV6-5 and TRBJ2-4; absent DNA, TCRdb's TRBD1 call cannot be checked. This CDR3 spans 16 amino acids. Germline V gene lookup returns CDR1 MNHEY and CDR2 SVGAGI. CDR3 loop: CASSTPDRGRGNIQYF.

This chain joins TRBV29-1 and TRBJ2-7; the D call from TCRdb, TRBD1, cannot be confirmed without DNA. This CDR3 comprises 17 residues. In germline, CDR1 is SQVTM, CDR2 ANQGSEA. This CDR3 reads CSVPPRLTDNGIYEQYF.

This chain connects TRBV7-9 to TRBJ2-7; the TCRdb call, TRBD2, lacks DNA for checking. Germline CDR1 is SEHNR and CDR2 is FQNEAQ (reference sequence). CDR3 length: 13 residues. The CDR3 here is CASSSSWKYEQYF.

This chain joins TRBV29-1 and TRBJ2-7. CDR1 SQVTM and CDR2 ANQGSEA come from the germline V gene. The CDR3 loop spans 11 amino acids. CDR3: CSVEEYYEQYF.

The rearrangement uses TRBV5-1 and TRBJ2-5; checking the TCRdb D call of TRBD2 is not possible without DNA. The CDR3 is 17 residues long. Germline lookup yields CDR1 SGHRS and CDR2 YFSETQ. The CDR3 here is CASSFFPLLASQETQYF. Full variable domain (rest looked up from reference TRBV5-1 and TRBJ2-5): KAGVTQTPRYLIKTRGQQVTLSCSPISGHRSVSWYQQTPGQGLQFLFEYFSETQRNKGNFPGRFSGRQFSNSRSEMNVSTLELGDSALYLCASSFFPLLASQETQYFGPGTRLLVL.

The chain joins TRBV28 to TRBJ2-7. This CDR3 spans 13 amino acids. From germline, CDR1 is MDHEN and CDR2 SYDVKM. The CDR3 spells CASSLGISYEQYF.

This chain links TRBV3-1 with TRBJ1-1; with no DNA, the TCRdb D assignment of TRBD1 cannot be verified. The CDR3 runs 15 residues. The germline CDR1 and CDR2 sequences are LGHDT and YNNKEL (reference sequence). The CDR3 loop reads CASSLSGGASTEAFF.

The J gene is TRBJ2-7, the V gene TRBV20-1; TCRdb proposes TRBD1, but this gene call is untestable without DNA. The CDR3 contains 14 residues. Germline V gene data show CDR1 as DFQATT and CDR2 as SNEGSKA (reference sequence). The CDR3 loop reads CSARDSPGSYEQYF.

The CDR3 sequence: CASSEQGESYEQYF. V usage is TRBV6-1 and J usage is TRBJ2-7; TCRdb proposes TRBD1, but this gene call is untestable without DNA. CDR3 size: 14 residues. CDR1 is MNHNS and CDR2 is SASEGT in the germline V gene.

The rearrangement joins TRBV29-1 to TRBJ2-1; the D gene TCRdb calls, TRBD2, cannot be checked with no DNA. CDR3 length equals 17 residues. CDR1 is SQVTM and CDR2 is ANQGSEA in the germline V gene. CDR3 in amino acids: CSVEDVPVLAAYNEQFF.

This chain connects TRBV20-1 to TRBJ2-7; absent DNA, TCRdb's TRBD2 call cannot be checked. The CDR3 has 17 residues. Looked up from germline, CDR1 is DFQATT and CDR2 is SNEGSKA (reference sequence). This CDR3 reads CSARDWGTSGREVEQYF.

The chain carries TRBV6-5 and TRBJ1-1. CDR3 length: 14 amino acids. CDR1 and CDR2 (germline): MNHEY, SVGAGI. The CDR3 spells CASSYFGSNTEAFF.

This CDR3 is CSVVQGVYREQYF. The genes are TRBV29-1 and TRBJ2-7; TCRdb outputs TRBD1, but without DNA this stays unchecked. This CDR3 contains 13 residues. Germline V gene sequence: CDR1 SQVTM, CDR2 ANQGSEA.

J is TRBJ2-3 and V is TRBV7-3. Per the germline V gene, CDR1 is SGHTA and CDR2 is FQGTGA. The CDR3 runs to 11 residues. The CDR3 loop reads CASRDTDTQYF.

This sequence joins TRBV30 and TRBJ2-5; TCRdb picks TRBD2, but there is no DNA to check that call. Germline V CDR1 and CDR2: GTSNPN, SVGIG (reference sequence). This CDR3 has 12 amino acids. The CDR3 reads CAWSSPSETQYF.

The chain recombines TRBV6-2 or TRBV6-3 with TRBJ2-7; TCRdb selects TRBD2, and the lack of DNA leaves this call unchecked. The CDR3 loop spans 14 amino acids. Germline V gene lookup returns CDR1 MNHEY and CDR2 SVGEGT. CDR3: CASSTPGLDLEQYF.

The rearrangement uses TRBV28 and TRBJ2-5; TCRdb reports TRBD1, a call that lacks DNA to check it against. The CDR3 is 14 residues long. Germline lookup yields CDR1 MDHEN and CDR2 SYDVKM. The CDR3 here is CASTLEDRGETQYF.

This chain links TRBV12-3 or TRBV12-4 with TRBJ2-7. The CDR3 totals 13 residues. The CDR3 reads CASSVWGAYEQYF.

The V call is TRBV4-2, the J call TRBJ1-1; TCRdb returns TRBD1, unconfirmable since there is no DNA. This CDR3 contains 14 residues. Germline V gene sequence: CDR1 LGHNA, CDR2 YNFKEQ. CDR3 protein: CASSQEPGSPEAFF.

The chain has TRBV29-1 and TRBJ2-1; the D call from TCRdb, TRBD2, cannot be confirmed without DNA. Looked up from germline, CDR1 is SQVTM and CDR2 is ANQGSEA. CDR3 length equals 20 residues. The CDR3 sequence: CSVTLLGTSGEYGSYNEQFF.

The chain couples TRBV6-5 to TRBJ2-2; TCRdb's D call of TRBD1 is untestable without DNA. CDR1 and CDR2 from the germline V gene are MNHEY and SVGAGI. The CDR3 extends over 14 amino acids. CDR3 in amino acids: CASRWGTNTGELFF.

The rearrangement joins TRBV12-3 or TRBV12-4 to TRBJ1-2; as DNA is missing, the TRBD1 call by TCRdb cannot be tested. The CDR3 is 14 amino acids. CDR3: CASSRDQGFGGYTF.

V usage is TRBV20-1 and J usage is TRBJ2-7; TCRdb proposes TRBD1, but this gene call is untestable without DNA. The CDR3 length is 14 residues. The germline gives CDR1 DFQATT, CDR2 SNEGSKA (reference sequence). CDR3 amino acids: CSARGPSSSYEQYF.